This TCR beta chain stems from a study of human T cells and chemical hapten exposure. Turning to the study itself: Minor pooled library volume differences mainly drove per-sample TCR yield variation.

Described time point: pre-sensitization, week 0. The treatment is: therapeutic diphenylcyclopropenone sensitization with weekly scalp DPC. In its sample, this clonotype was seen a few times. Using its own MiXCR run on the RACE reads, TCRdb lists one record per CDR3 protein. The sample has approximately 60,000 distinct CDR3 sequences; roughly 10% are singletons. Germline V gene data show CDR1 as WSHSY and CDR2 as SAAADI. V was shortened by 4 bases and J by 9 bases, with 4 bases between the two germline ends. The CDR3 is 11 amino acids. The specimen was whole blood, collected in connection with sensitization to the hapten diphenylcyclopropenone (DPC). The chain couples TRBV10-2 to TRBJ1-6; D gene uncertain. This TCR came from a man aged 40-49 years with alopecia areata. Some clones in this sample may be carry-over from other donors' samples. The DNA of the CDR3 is TGCGCCAGCAGTGCCGGTTCACCCCTCCACTTT. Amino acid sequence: CASSAGSPLHF.